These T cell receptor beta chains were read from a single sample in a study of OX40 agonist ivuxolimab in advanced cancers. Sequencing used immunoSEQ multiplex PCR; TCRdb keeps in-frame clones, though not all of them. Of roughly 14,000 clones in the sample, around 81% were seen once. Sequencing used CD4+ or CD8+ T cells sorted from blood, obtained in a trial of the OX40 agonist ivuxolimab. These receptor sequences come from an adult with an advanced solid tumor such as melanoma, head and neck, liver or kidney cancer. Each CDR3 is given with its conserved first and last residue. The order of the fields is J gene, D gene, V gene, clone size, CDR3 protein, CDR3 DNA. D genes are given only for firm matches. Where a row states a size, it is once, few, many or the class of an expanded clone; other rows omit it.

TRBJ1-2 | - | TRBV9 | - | CASSADGGSSLPGYTF | TGTGCCAGCAGCGCGGACGGGGGGTCGTCTCTTCCTGGCTACACCTTC
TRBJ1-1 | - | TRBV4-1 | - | CASSQTTGFTEAFF | TGCGCCAGCAGCCAAACGACAGGTTTCACTGAAGCTTTCTTT
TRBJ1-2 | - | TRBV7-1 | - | CASSAQKDGYTF | TGTGCCAGCAGCGCTCAAAAGGATGGCTACACCTTC
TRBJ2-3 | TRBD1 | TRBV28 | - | CASNPTGNTDTQYF | TGTGCCAGCAACCCGACAGGGAACACAGATACGCAGTATTTT
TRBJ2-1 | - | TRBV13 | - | CASSWGRFQTDNEQFF | TGTGCCAGCAGCTGGGGACGTTTCCAGACCGACAATGAGCAGTTCTTC
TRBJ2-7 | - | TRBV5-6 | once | CASGSGFPSYEQYF | TGTGCCAGCGGAAGCGGGTTTCCCTCCTACGAGCAGTACTTC
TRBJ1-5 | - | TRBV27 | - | CASSLWGGQPQHF | TGTGCCAGCAGTTTGTGGGGGGGTCAGCCCCAGCATTTT
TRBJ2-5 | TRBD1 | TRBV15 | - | CATSDRDRGRETQYF | TGTGCCACCAGCGACCGGGACAGGGGTAGGGAGACCCAGTACTTC
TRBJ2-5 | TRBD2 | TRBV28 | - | CASSWEGETQYF | TGTGCCAGCAGTTGGGAGGGAGAGACCCAGTACTTC
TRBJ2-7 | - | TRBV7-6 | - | CASSLSTGLAAYEQYF | TGTGCCAGCAGCTTATCAACAGGGCTAGCGGCTTACGAGCAGTACTTC
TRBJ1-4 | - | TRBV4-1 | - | CASGGPNEKLFF | TGCGCCAGCGGGGGTCCTAATGAAAAACTGTTTTTT
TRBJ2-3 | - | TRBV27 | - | CASSQYRDPSGAQYF | TGTGCCAGCAGTCAATACAGGGATCCTTCGGGGGCGCAGTATTTT
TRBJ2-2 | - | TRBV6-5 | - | CASSYGTKFTGELFF | TGTGCCAGCAGTTACGGGACAAAATTCACCGGGGAGCTGTTTTTT
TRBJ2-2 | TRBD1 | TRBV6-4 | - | CASSGQGASAGELFF | TGTGCCAGCAGTGGACAGGGAGCCTCCGCCGGGGAGCTGTTTTTT
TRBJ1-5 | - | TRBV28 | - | CASSLGQGFRQPQHF | TGTGCCAGCAGTCTAGGGCAGGGTTTTAGGCAGCCCCAGCATTTT
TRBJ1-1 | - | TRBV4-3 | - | CASSQDFGGANTEAFF | TGCGCCAGCAGCCAAGACTTCGGGGGGGCGAACACTGAAGCTTTCTTT
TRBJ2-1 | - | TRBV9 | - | CASSVAILGVDEQFF | TGTGCCAGCAGCGTAGCGATTCTTGGGGTGGATGAGCAGTTCTTC
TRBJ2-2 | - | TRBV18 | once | CASSRQKTGSNTGELFF | TGTGCCAGCTCACGACAGAAGACAGGTTCGAACACCGGGGAGCTGTTTTTT
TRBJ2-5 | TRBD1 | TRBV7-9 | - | CASSRQGREGSGAQYF | TGTGCCAGCAGCAGACAGGGGCGGGAAGGCTCTGGGGCCCAGTACTTC
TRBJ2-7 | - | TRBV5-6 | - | CASSLGDSYYEQYF | TGTGCCAGCAGCTTGGGAGACAGCTACTACGAGCAGTACTTC
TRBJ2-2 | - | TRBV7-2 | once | CASRLGWAGRTGELFF | TGTGCCAGCAGATTAGGATGGGCAGGGCGAACCGGGGAGCTGTTTTTT
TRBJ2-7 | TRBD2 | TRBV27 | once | CASSPTSGSYEQYF | TGTGCCAGCAGTCCGACTAGCGGGAGCTACGAGCAGTACTTC
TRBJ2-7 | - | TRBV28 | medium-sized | CATWRDGSYEQYF | TGTGCCACCTGGCGGGACGGATCCTACGAGCAGTACTTC
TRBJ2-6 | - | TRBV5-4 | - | CASSQDGHSGANVLTF | TGCGCCAGCAGCCAAGATGGACACTCTGGGGCCAACGTCCTGACTTTC
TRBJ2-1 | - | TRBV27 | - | CASSGQFSYNEQFF | TGTGCCAGCAGCGGACAGTTCTCCTACAATGAGCAGTTCTTC
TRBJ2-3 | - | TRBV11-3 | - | CASSLETSLTDTQYF | TGTGCCAGCAGCTTAGAAACTAGTTTGACAGATACGCAGTATTTT
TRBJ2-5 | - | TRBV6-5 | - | CASSYAGTLQETQYF | TGTGCCAGCAGTTACGCAGGGACTTTACAAGAGACCCAGTACTTC
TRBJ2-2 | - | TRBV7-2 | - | CASSLGSRELFF | TGTGCCAGCAGCTTAGGGTCCCGGGAGCTGTTTTTT
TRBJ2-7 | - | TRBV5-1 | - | CASSLSAGTYEQYF | TGCGCCAGCAGCTTATCGGCAGGGACCTACGAGCAGTACTTC
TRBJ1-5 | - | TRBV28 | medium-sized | CASGGIQPQHF | TGTGCCAGCGGGGGGATCCAGCCCCAGCATTTT
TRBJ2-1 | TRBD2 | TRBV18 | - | CASSFGTSGIYNEQFF | TGTGCCAGCTCATTTGGGACTAGCGGGATTTACAATGAGCAGTTCTTC
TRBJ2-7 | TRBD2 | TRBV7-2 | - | CASSSTSGDYEQYF | TGTGCCAGCAGCTCGACTAGCGGGGACTACGAGCAGTACTTC
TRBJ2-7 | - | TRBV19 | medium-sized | CASISSHEQYF | TGTGCCAGTATTAGTAGCCACGAGCAGTACTTC
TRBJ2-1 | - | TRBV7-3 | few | CASSLFENNEQFF | TGTGCCAGCAGCTTATTCGAGAACAATGAGCAGTTCTTC
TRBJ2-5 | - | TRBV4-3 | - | CASSQGSWETQYF | TGCGCCAGCAGCCAGGGATCCTGGGAGACCCAGTACTTC
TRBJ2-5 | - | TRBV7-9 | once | CASSLGGGPQETQYF | TGTGCCAGCAGCTTAGGTGGGGGGCCCCAAGAGACCCAGTACTTC
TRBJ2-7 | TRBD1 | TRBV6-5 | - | CASSSRGNYEQYF | TGTGCCAGCAGTAGCAGGGGGAACTACGAGCAGTACTTC
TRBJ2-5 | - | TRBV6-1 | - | CASIPGLGGGTQYF | TGTGCCAGCATCCCGGGACTAGGGGGCGGGACCCAGTACTTC
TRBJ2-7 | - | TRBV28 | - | CASSLTRLMGRLVYEQYF | TGTGCCAGCAGTTTAACCCGACTGATGGGTCGTCTCGTCTACGAGCAGTACTTC
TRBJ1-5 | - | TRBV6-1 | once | CASRRPGRNQPQHF | TGTGCCAGCAGACGACCCGGACGCAATCAGCCCCAGCATTTT
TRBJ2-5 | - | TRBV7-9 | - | CASSLGGRQETQYF | TGTGCTAGCAGCTTAGGGGGTAGACAAGAGACCCAGTACTTC
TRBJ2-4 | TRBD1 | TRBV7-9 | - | CASSSDRGRGNIQYF | TGTGCCAGCAGCTCGGACAGGGGGCGGGGAAACATTCAGTACTTC
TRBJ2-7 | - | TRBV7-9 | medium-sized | CASSLTGLSSYEQYF | TGTGCCAGCAGCTTAACTGGTCTTTCATCCTACGAGCAGTACTTC
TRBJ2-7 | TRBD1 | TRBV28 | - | CASQEGQPYEQYF | TGTGCCAGCCAAGAGGGACAGCCCTACGAGCAGTACTTC
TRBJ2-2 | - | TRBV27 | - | CASSLLGSGELFF | TGTGCCAGCAGTTTATTGGGGAGCGGGGAGCTGTTTTTT